Listed below are T cell receptor beta chains from one sample, sequenced in a study of blood T cell repertoires in COVID-19. Using immunoSEQ multiplex PCR, the repertoire was profiled, and TCRdb retains in-frame clones only, with some absent. The table records 140,000 to 150,000 clones, roughly 80% of them present only once. Sequencing input: peripheral blood. Receptor source: a man in his sixties or seventies who had recovered from COVID-19. Both conserved end residues are part of each CDR3. The D gene is left open where the match is weak. A clone size is listed for some rows: how often the clone was seen (once, few, many), or a class if it is expanded.

J gene	V gene	D gene	clone size	CDR3 protein	CDR3 DNA
TRBJ1-1	TRBV18	-	-	CASSISPQGYTEAFF	TGTGCCAGCTCAATCTCTCCCCAGGGGTACACTGAAGCTTTCTTT
TRBJ1-1	TRBV15	-	-	CATSRTTGTEAFF	TGTGCCACCAGCAGAACCACAGGGACTGAAGCTTTCTTT
TRBJ1-3	TRBV5-1	TRBD1	-	CASSFGGTGATGNTIYF	TGCGCCAGCAGCTTCGGCGGGACAGGTGCTACTGGAAACACCATATATTTT
TRBJ2-7	TRBV30	TRBD2	-	CAWRPPRTSGIRGQYF	TGTGCCTGGAGACCGCCCAGGACTAGCGGAATACGCGGGCAGTACTTC
TRBJ1-2	TRBV19	-	-	CASSIDLRVGYGYTF	TGTGCCAGTAGTATAGATCTGAGGGTCGGCTATGGCTACACCTTC
TRBJ2-7	TRBV29-1	-	-	CSVGAGNYEQYF	TGCAGCGTTGGTGCGGGTAATTACGAGCAGTACTTC
TRBJ2-1	TRBV3-1/TRBV3-2	TRBD1	-	CASSLQGAKYNEQFF	TGTGCCAGCAGCCTACAGGGGGCGAAGTACAATGAGCAGTTCTTC
TRBJ2-7	TRBV25-1	TRBD2	-	CASSEPGLVYEQYF	TGTGCCAGCAGTGAGCCGGGACTAGTCTACGAGCAGTACTTC
TRBJ2-6	TRBV7-9	-	-	CASSPRDLSSGANVLTF	TGTGCCAGCAGCCCGCGGGACTTATCCTCTGGGGCCAACGTCCTGACTTTC
TRBJ2-3	TRBV7-2	TRBD2	-	CASSHGRRTDTQYF	TGTGCCAGCAGCCACGGGAGGAGGACAGATACGCAGTATTTT
TRBJ2-1	TRBV6-5	-	-	CASSYRGPLGSEQFF	TGTGCCAGCAGTTACCGCGGACCCCTCGGGAGTGAGCAGTTCTTC
TRBJ2-7	TRBV7-6	-	once	CASSPEVGGRSGEQYF	TGTGCCAGCAGCCCCGAAGTCGGGGGGCGGTCCGGCGAGCAGTACTTC
TRBJ2-3	TRBV5-1	TRBD2	-	CASSLGLAGRNTQYF	TGCGCCAGCAGCTTGGGACTAGCGGGAAGAAATACGCAGTATTTT
TRBJ2-7	TRBV7-9	TRBD1	-	CASSAQGASYEQYF	TGTGCCAGCAGCGCCCAGGGGGCGAGCTACGAGCAGTACTTC
TRBJ2-7	TRBV5-1	-	once	CASSSVQRLTSYEQYF	TGCGCCAGCAGCTCCGTCCAGCGACTTACCTCCTACGAGCAGTACTTC
TRBJ1-2	TRBV9	-	-	CASSGLTRRREKDYGYTF	TGTGCCAGCAGCGGTTTGACTAGACGCCGAGAGAAGGACTATGGCTACACCTTC
TRBJ2-2	TRBV7-2	TRBD2	-	CASSYGLGGGPQTGELFF	TGTGCCAGCAGCTACGGCTTGGGGGGAGGGCCTCAGACCGGGGAGCTGTTTTTT
TRBJ2-7	TRBV4-1	-	-	CASSQDPDSGLYEQYF	TGCGCCAGCAGCCAGGACCCGGATAGCGGCCTATACGAGCAGTACTTC
TRBJ2-3	TRBV7-2	TRBD2	-	CASSPSSGLAGADTQYF	TGTGCCAGCAGCCCAAGCAGTGGACTAGCGGGAGCAGATACGCAGTATTTT
TRBJ2-7	TRBV4-1	TRBD2	-	CASSQAGTRHEQYF	TGCGCCAGCAGCCAAGCCGGGACTAGACACGAGCAGTACTTC
TRBJ2-1	TRBV27	TRBD2	once	CASRTGTSGRDYNEQFF	TGTGCCAGCAGGACCGGGACTAGCGGGAGGGATTACAATGAGCAGTTCTTC
TRBJ2-2	TRBV10-3	-	-	CAISNRQGGTGELFF	TGTGCCATCAGTAATCGACAGGGAGGCACCGGGGAGCTGTTTTTT
TRBJ2-1	TRBV18	-	-	CASSKGPTAPEQFF	TGTGCCAGTTCTAAAGGTCCGACAGCCCCAGAGCAGTTCTTC
TRBJ2-1	TRBV27	TRBD1	-	CASSPPGQGYNEQFF	TGTGCCAGCAGTCCCCCGGGACAGGGCTACAATGAGCAGTTCTTC
TRBJ2-3	TRBV7-2	TRBD2	-	CASSSAGEGYTDTQYF	TGTGCCAGCAGCTCAGCGGGGGAGGGGTACACAGATACGCAGTATTTT
TRBJ1-1	TRBV12-3/TRBV12-4	TRBD1	-	CASRTGLNTEAFF	TGTGCCAGTAGGACAGGCCTGAACACTGAAGCTTTCTTT
TRBJ1-1	TRBV15	-	-	CATSRKQYTEAFF	TGTGCCACCAGCAGAAAACAGTACACTGAAGCTTTCTTT
TRBJ2-7	TRBV11-1	TRBD1	-	CASSSDRAYEQYF	TGTGCCAGCAGCTCCGACAGGGCCTACGAGCAGTACTTC
TRBJ1-5	TRBV2	-	-	CASSEEPGQYQPQHF	TGTGCCAGCAGTGAAGAGCCGGGACAATATCAGCCCCAGCATTTT
TRBJ2-7	TRBV27	-	many	CASSSWTEETYEQYF	TGTGCCAGCAGTTCCTGGACAGAAGAAACCTACGAGCAGTACTTC
TRBJ2-1	TRBV4-1	TRBD2	once	CASSQSASGYNEQFF	TGCGCCAGCAGCCAATCGGCTAGCGGTTACAATGAGCAGTTCTTC
TRBJ2-3	TRBV7-9	TRBD2	-	CASSYPTSGTTDTQYF	TGTGCCAGCAGCTACCCGACTAGCGGGACGACAGATACGCAGTATTTT
TRBJ2-3	TRBV4-2	-	-	CASSQAPGGPDTQYF	TGTGCCAGCAGCCAAGCCCCCGGGGGGCCAGATACGCAGTATTTT
TRBJ2-2	TRBV11-2	TRBD1	-	CASSHRQGEGTGELFF	TGTGCCAGCAGCCATCGACAGGGGGAGGGAACCGGGGAGCTGTTTTTT
TRBJ2-3	TRBV10-3	TRBD2	-	CAASTSGRTDTQYF	TGTGCCGCGTCTACTAGCGGGCGCACAGATACGCAGTATTTT
TRBJ2-2	TRBV29-1	-	-	CSVQGRENTGELFF	TGCAGCGTCCAAGGGCGGGAGAACACCGGGGAGCTGTTTTTT
TRBJ2-7	TRBV10-3	-	once	CAISESDSSRMPGEQYF	TGTGCCATCAGTGAGTCCGACAGTTCCCGAATGCCTGGCGAGCAGTACTTC
TRBJ2-7	TRBV4-3	-	-	CASSQVRETYEQYF	TGCGCCAGCAGCCAAGTTCGTGAGACCTACGAGCAGTACTTC
TRBJ1-5	TRBV6-1	-	-	CASSDRSLSNQPQHF	TGTGCCAGCAGTGACAGGTCTTTGAGTAATCAGCCCCAGCATTTT
TRBJ1-1	TRBV2	-	-	CASRGYGLDRGNTEAFF	TGTGCCAGCAGGGGATACGGACTGGACCGGGGGAACACTGAAGCTTTCTTT
TRBJ2-1	TRBV19	-	few	CASSPRYNEQFF	TGTGCCAGTAGTCCTAGGTACAATGAGCAGTTCTTC
TRBJ2-3	TRBV6-5	-	-	CASSPSGSTDTQYF	TGTGCCAGCTCTCCGAGCGGAAGCACAGATACGCAGTATTTT
TRBJ1-4	TRBV11-2	-	-	CASSLGPTNEKLFF	TGTGCCAGCAGCTTAGGGCCAACTAATGAAAAACTGTTTTTT
TRBJ1-3	TRBV18	-	once	CASSPPARGNTIYF	TGTGCCAGCTCACCACCCGCCAGGGGAAACACCATATATTTT
TRBJ2-2	TRBV18	-	-	CASSPRRASDTGELFF	TGTGCCAGCTCACCAAGGAGGGCCTCGGACACCGGGGAGCTGTTTTTT
TRBJ1-6	TRBV7-9	TRBD1	few	CASSGTVNSPLHF	TGTGCCAGCAGCGGGACAGTTAATTCACCCCTCCACTTT
TRBJ2-7	TRBV28	TRBD2	-	CASSFGLAGPVEQYF	TGTGCCAGCAGTTTCGGACTAGCGGGACCTGTGGAGCAGTACTTC
TRBJ2-1	TRBV3-1/TRBV3-2	-	-	CASSVVKRTYNEQFF	TGTGCCAGCAGCGTCGTCAAGCGGACCTACAATGAGCAGTTCTTC
TRBJ1-5	TRBV30	-	-	CAWTSSPSQPQHF	TGTGCCTGGACCTCTTCTCCCTCTCAGCCCCAGCATTTT
TRBJ2-1	TRBV14	TRBD2	few	CASSRLAGGINEQFF	TGTGCCAGCAGCCGGCTAGCGGGAGGGATTAATGAGCAGTTCTTC
TRBJ1-5	TRBV7-2	-	many	CASSLAGDQPQHF	TGTGCCAGCAGCTTAGCCGGGGATCAGCCCCAGCATTTT
TRBJ2-1	TRBV27	-	-	CASSSSATYNEQFF	TGTGCCAGCAGTTCTAGCGCTACCTACAATGAGCAGTTCTTC
TRBJ1-4	TRBV28	-	-	CASSLGGGSYEKLFF	TGTGCCAGCAGTTTGGGCGGGGGGAGTTATGAAAAACTGTTTTTT
TRBJ2-5	TRBV5-4	-	-	CASRFVGQLTETQYF	TGTGCCAGCAGATTCGTGGGACAACTAACCGAGACCCAGTACTTC